The 23 T cell receptor beta chains below were found in one sample sequenced in a study of radiotherapy plus CTLA-4 blockade in lung cancer (dated by TCRdb to about 2018). The library was built by means of the immunoSEQ multiplex PCR assay. This is the immuneACCESS table as TCRdb keeps it, with only in-frame sequences that have V and J called. A part of the clones is gone; compared with another copy, unresolved V genes explain less than half, and the rest is unexplained. The sample table contains 62,000 or so clones; only one count was recorded for 70% to 85% of them. 8% to 10% of the sample comes from the top ten. The sample in question was peripheral blood, obtained from a patient treated with radiotherapy plus ipilimumab. The source of these receptors is a human donor with non-small cell lung cancer who had a complete response to radiotherapy plus ipilimumab.

The gene calls are TRBV4-1 and TRBJ1-4; the D is unclear. V lost 4 bases, J lost 5 bases, and 17 bases lay in between. The germline gives CDR1 MGHRA, CDR2 YSYEKL. The CDR3 spans 16 residues. This CDR3 is CASSRIPGLLNEKLFF. Written as DNA, the CDR3 is TGCGCCAGCAGCCGCATACCGGGTCTCCTCAATGAAAAACTGTTTTTT.

This clone was observed a handful of times. At the DNA level, this CDR3 is encoded by other sequences in the same sample as well. V usage is TRBV10-3 and J usage is TRBJ1-1; no reliable D call. CDR1 is ENHRY, CDR2 SYGVKD, per germline. The V and J ends lost 2 bases and 1 base respectively, with 2 bases between them. CDR3 length equals 12 residues. The CDR3: CAISEGNTEAFF. The CDR3 DNA is TGTGCCATCAGTGAGGGGAACACTGAAGCTTTCTTT.

The chain employs TRBV6-6 and TRBJ2-3; 8 nucleotides match TRBD1. Germline values: CDR1 MNHNY, CDR2 SVGAGI (reference sequence). V shed 6 bases, J shed 2 bases, and the junction held 1 base outside the gene matches. The CDR3 is 13 residues long. The chain's CDR3 is CASRTGATDTQYF. The CDR3 coding sequence is TGTGCCAGCAGGACAGGGGCCACAGATACGCAGTATTTT.

V usage is TRBV11-2 and J usage is TRBJ2-5, with a possible D match to TRBD1 (6 bases). V lost 3 bases and J lost 0, with 14 bases in between. Germline loops: CDR1 SGHAT, CDR2 FQNNGV. The length of the CDR3 is 16 residues. The CDR3: CASSFRGEVNQETQYF. The DNA for the CDR3 is TGTGCCAGCAGCTTCAGGGGTGAGGTCAACCAAGAGACCCAGTACTTC.

The CDR3 DNA reads as TGTGCCAGCAGTTCCCCCTTGAAATCTGGGGCCAACGTCCTGACTTTC. Its protein is CASSSPLKSGANVLTF. V and J are TRBV27 and TRBJ2-6; D is ambiguous. This CDR3 comprises 16 residues. In germline, CDR1 is MNHEY, CDR2 SMNVEV (reference sequence). The ends were cut back, 4 bases at V and 1 base at J, with 11 bases in the middle.

The CDR3 reads CANRPTGGYNEQFF. The DNA for the CDR3 is TGTGCCAACAGACCGACAGGGGGGTACAATGAGCAGTTCTTC. The J gene is TRBJ2-1, the V gene TRBV2, with TRBD1 identical over 9 bases. The V gene's germline CDR1 is SNHLY and CDR2 FYNNEI. The length of the CDR3 is 14 residues. Unmatched junction bases numbered 8, after V lost 10 bases and J lost 4 bases.

In DNA form, the CDR3 reads TGTGCCAGCAGTTCCCAGAGTGAAGATACGCAGTATTTT. Translation gives CASSSQSEDTQYF. V is TRBV6-6 and J is TRBJ2-3, with D uncertain. Per the germline V gene, CDR1 is MNHNY and CDR2 is SVGAGI (reference sequence). CDR3 length equals 13 residues. The ends were cut back, 4 bases at V and 5 bases at J, with 10 bases in the middle.

Regarding this clone: This same CDR3 is encoded by further DNA sequences in the sample. The chain employs TRBV5-8 and TRBJ1-6, with 7 bases matching TRBD1. The CDR3 is 16 residues long. Germline CDR1 SGHTS, CDR2 YDEGEE. With V trimmed by 4 bases and J by 14 bases, 18 bases remained unmatched. CDR3 residues: CASSPRRGLAGGSLHF. The CDR3 coding sequence is TGTGCCAGCAGCCCCCGGAGGGGGCTTGCCGGGGGATCCCTCCACTTT. Full variable domain (outside the CDR3, taken from reference TRBV5-8 and TRBJ1-6): EAGVTQSPTHLIKTRGQQATLRCSPISGHTSVYWYQQALGLGLQFLLWYDEGEERNRGNFPPRFSGRQFPNYSSELNVNALELEDSALYLCASSPRRGLAGGSLHFGNGTRLTVT.

This sequence joins TRBV6-4 and TRBJ2-1, with a tentative D call TRBD2 (7 bases). This CDR3 spans 14 amino acids. V was clipped by 3 bases and J by 7 bases, with 13 bases between them. Germline-derived CDR1 and CDR2 are MRHNA and SNTAGT. DNA for the CDR3: TGTGCCAGCAGTGAGAAGGGGGGGGCGAATGAGCAGTTCTTC. It translates to CASSEKGGANEQFF.

The genes are TRBV9 and TRBJ1-2, with 7 bases that match TRBD1. Germline V lookup: CDR1 SGDLS, CDR2 YYNGEE. V lost 6 bases, J lost 5 bases, and 7 bases stayed unmatched. The CDR3 length is 13 residues. CDR3 DNA: TGTGCCAGCACCCTTACAGGGGAATATGGCTACACCTTC. Amino acid sequence: CASTLTGEYGYTF.

The rearrangement links TRBV18 to TRBJ2-1; 10 bases align to TRBD1. Germline V gene data show CDR1 as KGHSH and CDR2 as LQKENI. This CDR3 is built from 16 residues. With V trimmed by 4 bases and J by 6 bases, 9 bases remained unmatched. The CDR3 protein is CASSHDRGLFINEQFF. In DNA form, the CDR3 reads TGTGCCAGCTCACACGACAGGGGGCTCTTTATCAATGAGCAGTTCTTC.

This clone was seen only a few times. The chain recombines TRBV30 with TRBJ2-7, with D maybe TRBD2 (6 bases). The V gene lost 2 bases and the J gene lost 3 bases, with 11 bases spanning the gap. CDR3 length: 13 residues. Germline-derived CDR1 and CDR2 are GTSNPN and SVGIG (reference sequence). CDR3 nucleotide sequence: TGTGCCTGGAGTATGACTAGTTACTACGAGCAGTACTTC. Its protein is CAWSMTSYYEQYF.

The V call is TRBV5-1, the J call TRBJ1-2, with no clear D. Germline loops: CDR1 SGHRS, CDR2 YFSETQ. The CDR3 extends over 14 amino acids. V was cut by 0 bases and J by 2 bases, with 8 bases left in between. The CDR3 bases are TGCGCCAGCAGCTTGGGTCAGGCGAACTATGGCTACACCTTC. Translated, it gives CASSLGQANYGYTF.

The J gene is TRBJ2-7, the V gene TRBV5-1; D assignment may be TRBD1 or TRBD2 (5 bases each). The CDR3 has 18 residues. V was trimmed by 4 bases and J by 2 bases, leaving 25 bases between them. Germline loops: CDR1 SGHRS, CDR2 YFSETQ. This chain's CDR3 is CASSPIPLTGTTTYEQYF. The CDR3 DNA reads TGCGCCAGCAGCCCAATACCCCTCACCGGGACCACAACCTACGAGCAGTACTTC.

The chain carries TRBV14 and TRBJ2-1; D call uncertain. This CDR3 contains 16 residues. Trimming removed 1 base from V and 3 bases from J, with 13 bases in between. CDR1 is SGHDN and CDR2 is FVKESK in the germline V gene. The CDR3 protein is CASSQGGTLDYNEQFF. The CDR3 DNA reads as TGTGCCAGCAGCCAAGGTGGCACCCTTGACTACAATGAGCAGTTCTTC. Filled out from reference TRBV14 and TRBJ2-1, the complete variable domain reads EAGVTQFPSHSVIEKGQTVTLRCDPISGHDNLYWYRRVMGKEIKFLLHFVKESKQDESGMPNNRFLAERTGGTYSTLKVQPAELEDSGVYFCASSQGGTLDYNEQFFGPGTRLTVL.

This chain joins TRBV10-3 and TRBJ1-2; D is unresolved. CDR3 length: 14 amino acids. Trimming cost V 0 bases and J 5 bases, with 10 bases left between them. CDR1 and CDR2 (germline): ENHRY, SYGVKD. DNA for the CDR3: TGTGCCATCAGTGAGTCGGATTTACCATATGGCTACACCTTC. It translates to CAISESDLPYGYTF.

The chain joins TRBV11-2 to TRBJ2-6, with D tentatively TRBD1 (5 bases). The germline V gene has CDR1 SGHAT and CDR2 FQNNGV. Trimming removed 0 bases from V and 2 bases from J, with 8 bases in between. The CDR3 has 16 residues. CDR3 nucleotides: TGTGCCAGCAGCTTAGAAAGCAGGGCTGGGGCCAACGTCCTGACTTTC. It encodes CASSLESRAGANVLTF. Variable domain in full (rest from reference TRBV11-2 and TRBJ2-6): EAGVAQSPRYKIIEKRQSVAFWCNPISGHATLYWYQQILGQGPKLLIQFQNNGVVDDSQLPKDRFSAERLKGVDSTLKIQPAKLEDSAVYLCASSLESRAGANVLTFGAGSRLTVL.

This clone showed up just once. The chain links TRBV9 to TRBJ2-3, with 10 bases identical to TRBD2. This CDR3 region has 15 residues. CDR1 SGDLS and CDR2 YYNGEE come from the germline V gene. Trimming cost V 4 bases and J 5 bases; bases outside gene matches: 7. CDR3 amino acids: CASSRKLAGRDTQYF. The CDR3 nucleotides are TGTGCCAGCAGCCGTAAACTAGCGGGACGAGATACGCAGTATTTT.

The chain links TRBV6-5 to TRBJ2-3; TRBD1 agrees at 10 bases. Germline V lookup: CDR1 MNHEY, CDR2 SVGAGI. This CDR3 has 15 amino acids. V shed 4 bases, J shed 4 bases, and the junction held 5 bases outside the gene matches. CDR3 sequence: CASSLDRGLPDTQYF. The CDR3, as DNA: TGTGCCAGCAGTTTAGACAGGGGGCTCCCAGATACGCAGTATTTT.

This clone appeared a few times. The chain carries TRBV10-3 and TRBJ1-1, with TRBD1 identical over 7 bases. V lost 7 bases and J lost 4; bases outside the gene matches: 12. The CDR3 contains 15 residues. Germline loops: CDR1 ENHRY, CDR2 SYGVKD. The CDR3 nucleotides are TGTGCCATCACCATAAAACCAACAGGGGCCACTGAAGCTTTCTTT. Its protein is CAITIKPTGATEAFF.

The chain links TRBV6-1 to TRBJ2-7; TRBD1 matches 9 bases. CDR1 MNHNS and CDR2 SASEGT come from the germline V gene. The CDR3 has 13 residues. The V and J ends lost 7 bases and 7 bases, in that order; junction bases with no gene match: 8. The CDR3 loop is CASNPGQGREQYV. The CDR3, as DNA: TGTGCCAGCAATCCTGGACAGGGGCGGGAGCAGTACGTC.

The rearrangement links TRBV2 to TRBJ1-2, with D possibly TRBD1 on 6 matching bases. This CDR3 is 15 amino acids long. V was clipped by 6 bases and J by 6 bases, with 20 bases between them. CDR1 is SNHLY and CDR2 is FYNNEI in the germline V gene. The CDR3 is CASRQGVADLHGYTF. The CDR3 nucleotides are TGTGCCAGCAGACAGGGAGTCGCAGACCTCCATGGCTACACCTTC.

The chain combines TRBV6-5 with TRBJ2-2; weak D call: TRBD1 (6 bases). This CDR3 is 16 amino acids long. Germline V gene lookup returns CDR1 MNHEY and CDR2 SVGAGI. The V gene lost 1 base and the J gene lost 4 bases, with 13 bases spanning the gap. The DNA of the CDR3 is TGTGCCAGCAGTTACTTTCAGGGGTCGAGCACCGGGGAGCTGTTTTTT. Its protein is CASSYFQGSSTGELFF.